Given below is one TCR beta chain in context. Its cognate antigen is unknown. Extractions gave at least 5 micrograms of total RNA per sample. Germline-derived CDR1 and CDR2 are SGDLS and YYNGEE. The germline V and J ends were trimmed by 0 bases and 5 bases, with 5 bases remaining between them. The CDR3 spans 13 residues. The sample originates from a study of blood T cells in healthy people across ages. Study results and caveats: In the absence of known donor CMV status, changes in expanded clonotypes were possibly confounded. A strong correlation between TCR beta diversity and naive T cell percentage was seen.

Through a sample-barcoded 5' primer and a J-beta primer mix, a second PCR was run for 7 to 11 cycles. A single record per CDR3 protein comes from TCRdb applying MiXCR to the 5' RACE reads. The sample carries more than 900,000 distinct CDR3 sequences, just under 30% recorded once. This sample also appeared in a second study, on T cells of mothers and their children.

The chain couples TRBV9 to TRBJ2-2; D is ambiguous. Specimen: blood. The origin of this receptor is a woman between 35 and 50 years old in good health. CDR3 amino acids: CASSVVSTGELFF. As DNA, the CDR3 is TGTGCCAGCAGCGTAGTGTCAACCGGGGAGCTGTTTTTT.